These 15 T cell receptor beta chains were sequenced from one sample in a study of OX40 agonist ivuxolimab in advanced cancers. Sequencing used immunoSEQ multiplex PCR; TCRdb keeps in-frame clones, though not all of them. In the table there are under 75,000 clones, around 81% of which are singletons. The material was CD4+ or CD8+ T cells sorted from blood, obtained in a trial of the OX40 agonist ivuxolimab. These receptors were collected from an adult with an advanced solid tumor such as melanoma, head and neck, liver or kidney cancer.

This sequence joins TRBV5-1 and TRBJ1-1; 7 bases line up with TRBD1. The ends lost 0 bases at V and 5 bases at J; junction bases unmatched: 4. The germline gives CDR1 SGHRS, CDR2 YFSETQ. The CDR3 totals 14 residues. CDR3 sequence: CASSLGQGRTEAFF. For the CDR3, the DNA is TGCGCCAGCAGCTTGGGACAGGGAAGGACTGAAGCTTTCTTT.

The chain carries TRBV30 and TRBJ2-7; D is undetermined. Trimming removed 3 bases from V and 2 bases from J, with 14 bases in between. The CDR3 loop spans 14 amino acids. Germline V gene lookup returns CDR1 GTSNPN and CDR2 SVGIG (reference sequence). As DNA, the CDR3 is TGTGCCTGGAGACGGGCAGTCTATCCCTACGAGCAGTACTTC. This gives the protein CAWRRAVYPYEQYF.

In nucleotides, the CDR3 is TGCGCCAGCAGCTTGGCCCCGACAGGGAACGAGCAGTACTTC. It specifies CASSLAPTGNEQYF. The chain is built from TRBV5-1 and TRBJ2-5, with 7 bases lining up with TRBD1. The J call may be mistaken, given a closer DNA end match to TRBJ2-7. Germline CDR1 and CDR2: SGHRS and YFSETQ. The CDR3 is 14 residues long.

The V call is TRBV6-5, the J call TRBJ1-5; D uncertain. The germline V gene encodes CDR1 MNHEY and CDR2 SVGAGI. V lost 6 bases and J lost 1, with 10 bases in between. CDR3 size: 14 residues. CDR3 amino acids: CASRAGISNQPQHF. The CDR3 coding sequence is TGTGCCAGCAGGGCCGGGATAAGCAATCAGCCCCAGCATTTT.

The J gene is TRBJ2-7, the V gene TRBV10-3; possibly TRBD2 for D (6 bases). V lost 0 bases to trimming and J lost 3 bases, with 15 bases between them. CDR1 is ENHRY and CDR2 is SYGVKD in the germline V gene. The CDR3 is 16 residues long. This CDR3 is CAISESIGQGGYEQYF. The CDR3 DNA sequence: TGTGCCATCAGTGAGTCCATAGGGCAGGGAGGCTACGAGCAGTACTTC.

J is TRBJ1-2 and V is TRBV14; 9 bases map to TRBD1. The CDR3 sequence is 15 residues long. V lost 1 base and J lost 4; bases outside the gene matches: 4. Germline lookup yields CDR1 SGHDN and CDR2 FVKESK. The CDR3 region is CASSQVGTGRYGYTF. In DNA, the CDR3 is TGTGCCAGCAGCCAAGTAGGGACAGGGCGCTATGGCTACACCTTC.

The V and J genes are TRBV5-1 and TRBJ1-1; D ambiguous. Germline V gene sequence: CDR1 SGHRS, CDR2 YFSETQ. V gave up 6 bases and J gave up 0 bases, with 9 bases separating them. This CDR3 is 13 amino acids long. The CDR3 protein is CASTKSLNTEAFF. CDR3 in DNA: TGCGCCAGCACCAAGAGCCTGAACACTGAAGCTTTCTTT.

The chain has TRBV5-6 and TRBJ2-2; TRBD2 agrees at 8 bases. Germline CDR1 SGHDT, CDR2 YYEEEE. The ends lost 3 bases at V and 7 bases at J; junction bases unmatched: 14. This CDR3 spans 17 amino acids. The CDR3 sequence: CASSSLPFGGAIGELFF. For the CDR3, the DNA is TGTGCCAGCAGCTCACTCCCTTTCGGGGGGGCGATCGGGGAGCTGTTTTTT.

The V gene is TRBV9, the J gene TRBJ2-5; the D is unclear. Germline loops: CDR1 SGDLS, CDR2 YYNGEE. The V gene lost 4 bases and the J gene lost 5 bases, with 15 bases spanning the gap. This CDR3 comprises 14 residues. This CDR3 is CASSPGPTGETQYF. In nucleotides, the CDR3 is TGTGCCAGCAGCCCCGGACCTACTGGGGAGACCCAGTACTTC.

This clone was detected once. The rearrangement uses TRBV30 and TRBJ2-2, with 9 bases that match TRBD2. Per the germline V gene, CDR1 is GTSNPN and CDR2 is SVGIG (reference sequence). The CDR3 is 15 amino acids. V dropped 7 bases and J dropped 3; count of bases not matched to a gene: 9. Here the CDR3 reads CALLRGGAYTGELFF. The CDR3 DNA reads TGTGCCTTACTTCGCGGGGGGGCGTACACCGGGGAGCTGTTTTTT.

In the case of this clone: Different DNA sequences within this sample yield the same CDR3. The chain employs TRBV5-1 and TRBJ2-7; TRBD2 agrees at 7 bases. Germline V CDR1 and CDR2: SGHRS, YFSETQ. The CDR3 runs 15 residues. V lost 0 bases to trimming and J lost 0 bases; unmatched junction nucleotides: 3. DNA for the CDR3: TGCGCCAGCAGCTTGGGCGGGGGTAGCTCCTACGAGCAGTACTTC. This sequence encodes CASSLGGGSSYEQYF.

Only one count was recorded for this clone. This chain links TRBV7-7 with TRBJ2-7; 7 bases match TRBD1. V was clipped by 5 bases and J by 0 bases; unmatched bases: 7. This CDR3 contains 15 residues. CDR1 is SSHAT, CDR2 FNYEAQ, per germline (reference sequence). In DNA form, the CDR3 reads TGTGCCAGCAGCCAATCGACAGGGATCTCCTACGAGCAGTACTTC. Translation gives CASSQSTGISYEQYF.

The V gene is TRBV20-1, the J gene TRBJ1-1; D remains unclear. V lost 6 bases and J lost 3, with 5 bases in between. The CDR3 has 10 amino acids. Per germline, CDR1 DFQATT and CDR2 SNEGSKA (reference sequence). The CDR3 protein is CSAQDTEAFF. The DNA for the CDR3 is TGCAGTGCCCAAGACACTGAAGCTTTCTTT.

The rearrangement links TRBV21-1 to TRBJ1-2. TRBV21-1 is assigned pseudogene status. This CDR3 has 13 amino acids. Written as DNA, the CDR3 is TGTGCCAGCAGCAAACGGGGAGACTATGGCTACACCTTC. This codes for CASSKRGDYGYTF.

The rearrangement joins TRBV13 to TRBJ2-5; 8 bases line up with TRBD1. With V trimmed by 4 bases and J by 3 bases, 7 bases remained unmatched. Germline V CDR1 and CDR2: PRHDT, FYEKMQ (reference sequence). The CDR3 loop spans 15 amino acids. The CDR3 spells CASSSGQAVKETQYF. Here the CDR3 DNA reads TGTGCCAGCAGCTCGGGACAGGCCGTTAAAGAGACCCAGTACTTC.